Each of the 27 T cell receptor beta chains below was sequenced from the same sample in a study of T cell responses to AZD1222 COVID-19 vaccine (dated by TCRdb to about 2021). The sample's time point label, in plain terms: about 28 days (+/-7) after the second vaccine dose. The library came from the immunoSEQ multiplex PCR assay. TCRdb holds this immuneACCESS table with in-frame rearrangements only. Some clones are missing; in checked studies, unresolved V genes explain under half, and the rest has no known cause. This sample lists some 180,000 clones; 85% to 95% were detected once. The ten biggest clones cover around 2% of the sample. The specimen was peripheral blood, collected 28 days after the second AZD1222 dose. Receptors were obtained from an adult who received the AZD1222 COVID-19 vaccine.

This chain links TRBV12-3 or TRBV12-4 with TRBJ1-1; D gene ambiguous. This CDR3 has 13 amino acids. The V end was cut by 3 bases, the J end by 1 base, with 6 bases between. CDR3 coding DNA: TGTGCCAGCAGTTTCCTAAAGAACACTGAAGCTTTCTTT. Amino acid sequence: CASSFLKNTEAFF.

The chain joins TRBV19 to TRBJ1-5; D is undetermined. CDR1 and CDR2 from the germline V gene are LNHDA and SQIVND (reference sequence). Trimming left V 3 bases short and J 9 bases short, with 12 bases between. This CDR3 region has 13 residues. CDR3 protein: CASSILREGPQHF. The CDR3 DNA follows: TGTGCCAGTAGTATTTTGCGGGAAGGGCCCCAGCATTTT.

The rearrangement uses TRBV7-3 and TRBJ2-3, with D possibly TRBD2 on 6 matching bases. Per germline, CDR1 SGHTA and CDR2 FQGTGA. The V and J ends lost 0 bases and 7 bases respectively, with 14 bases between them. This CDR3 spans 15 amino acids. CDR3 sequence (DNA): TGTGCCAGCAGCTTAACTGGAGTAGCGGACCATACGCAGTATTTT. Translation: CASSLTGVADHTQYF.

The CDR3 DNA sequence: TGTGCCAGCAGCCAGGAGACGTCAGCGGGGGCGGGGGCCGGGGAGCTGTTTTTT. This sequence encodes CASSQETSAGAGAGELFF. The chain is built from TRBV4-2 and TRBJ2-2, with 8 bases lining up with TRBD2. The germline V gene encodes CDR1 LGHNA and CDR2 YNFKEQ. After removal of 3 bases from V and 6 bases from J, the junction contained 15 bases not matched to a gene. The CDR3 contains 18 residues.

V and J are TRBV13 and TRBJ2-1, with 8 bases aligning to TRBD2. Germline V gives CDR1 PRHDT, CDR2 FYEKMQ (reference sequence). V lost 6 bases to trimming and J lost 6 bases; unmatched junction nucleotides: 13. The length of the CDR3 is 16 residues. The CDR3 sequence: CASSPSEAGAPNEQFF. CDR3 DNA sequence: TGTGCCAGCAGTCCCTCCGAAGCGGGAGCACCCAATGAGCAGTTCTTC.

This clone turned up a few times. The gene calls are TRBV7-9 and TRBJ2-1; the D gene is possibly TRBD2 (7 bases). V shed 5 bases and J shed 0 bases, with 14 bases lying between them. The CDR3 sequence is 16 residues long. Germline-derived CDR1 and CDR2 are SEHNR and FQNEAQ (reference sequence). The CDR3 spells CASSKGGDLSYNEQFF. The CDR3 region has the DNA TGTGCCAGCAGCAAGGGGGGGGACCTCTCCTACAATGAGCAGTTCTTC.

The genes are TRBV5-4 and TRBJ2-3, with 10 positions matching TRBD2. Trimming at V came to 3 bases and at J to 3 bases, leaving 4 bases not matched to a gene. CDR1 is SGHNT, CDR2 YYREEE, per germline (reference sequence). The CDR3 covers 15 residues. The CDR3 DNA follows: TGTGCCAGCAGCTCTAGCGGGGGTCTTACAGATACGCAGTATTTT. It specifies CASSSSGGLTDTQYF. The complete variable domain, with remaining parts taken from reference TRBV5-4 and TRBJ2-3, reads ETGVTQSPTHLIKTRGQQVTLRCSSQSGHNTVSWYQQALGQGPQFIFQYYREEENGRGNFPPRFSGLQFPNYSSELNVNALELDDSALYLCASSSSGGLTDTQYFGPGTRLTVL.

V is TRBV7-2 and J is TRBJ1-2; 8 bases map to TRBD1. V gave up 5 bases and J gave up 2 bases; unmatched junction bases: 7. This CDR3 region has 15 residues. In germline, CDR1 is SGHTA, CDR2 FQGNSA. CDR3 sequence: CASSPRTGTNYGYTF. In nucleotides, the CDR3 is TGTGCCAGCAGCCCAAGGACAGGGACCAACTATGGCTACACCTTC.

This chain links TRBV13 with TRBJ2-5, with TRBD1 identical over 7 bases. The V gene's germline CDR1 is PRHDT and CDR2 FYEKMQ (reference sequence). The CDR3 runs 15 residues. Losses at the gene ends were 5 bases for V and 5 bases for J; bases not matched to a gene: 11. The chain's CDR3 is CASSRRQGVWETQYF. CDR3 DNA: TGTGCCAGCAGCAGAAGGCAGGGGGTTTGGGAGACCCAGTACTTC.

This chain uses TRBV10-2 with TRBJ1-1; unclear D gene. CDR1 is WSHSY, CDR2 SAAADI, per germline. V was clipped by 3 bases and J by 1 base, with 3 bases between them. This CDR3 has 12 amino acids. CDR3 amino acids: CASSDPNTEAFF. The CDR3 DNA follows: TGCGCCAGCAGTGACCCGAACACTGAAGCTTTCTTT.

This rearrangement joins TRBV27 to TRBJ2-3; unclear D gene. With 2 bases removed from V and 3 bases from J, the gap between germline ends came to 9 bases. The CDR3 contains 14 residues. The germline V gene encodes CDR1 MNHEY and CDR2 SMNVEV (reference sequence). The CDR3 sequence: CASSLAEPTDTQYF. CDR3 coding DNA: TGTGCCAGCAGTTTAGCGGAACCGACAGATACGCAGTATTTT.

The rearrangement uses TRBV9 and TRBJ2-5; 10 bases agree with TRBD1. V was clipped by 3 bases and J by 3 bases; unmatched bases: 14. The CDR3 sequence is 18 residues long. The germline CDR1 and CDR2 sequences are SGDLS and YYNGEE. CDR3 protein: CASSARQGAQGGKETQYF. CDR3 sequence (DNA): TGTGCCAGCAGCGCCCGACAGGGGGCCCAGGGGGGGAAAGAGACCCAGTACTTC. The complete variable domain, with remaining parts taken from reference TRBV9 and TRBJ2-5, reads DSGVTQTPKHLITATGQRVTLRCSPRSGDLSVYWYQQSLDQGLQFLIQYYNGEERAKGNILERFSAQQFPDLHSELNLSSLELGDSALYFCASSARQGAQGGKETQYFGPGTRLLVL.

This chain connects TRBV6-5 to TRBJ1-1, with D possibly matching TRBD1 (5 bases). This CDR3 has 14 amino acids. CDR1 is MNHEY, CDR2 SVGAGI, per germline. Trimming took 0 bases from V and 7 from J, leaving 12 bases between them. DNA of the CDR3: TGTGCCAGCAGTTACTCGTTTCGGGGGGTTGAAGCTTTCTTT. Translated, it gives CASSYSFRGVEAFF.

This clone was recorded once. The V and J genes are TRBV5-6 and TRBJ1-4; TRBD1 might be the D (6 bases). The V gene's germline CDR1 is SGHDT and CDR2 YYEEEE. V lost 0 bases and J lost 7, with 13 bases in between. CDR3 length: 15 amino acids. The CDR3 sequence: CASSLARGAGEKLFF. For the CDR3, the DNA is TGTGCCAGCAGCTTGGCCCGGGGGGCGGGTGAAAAACTGTTTTTT. The full variable domain, its missing parts supplied by reference TRBV5-6 and TRBJ1-4, is DAGVTQSPTHLIKTRGQQVTLRCSPKSGHDTVSWYQQALGQGPQFIFQYYEEEERQRGNFPDRFSGHQFPNYSSELNVNALLLGDSALYLCASSLARGAGEKLFFGSGTQLSVL.

The rearrangement links TRBV4-1 to TRBJ1-2; D gene unclear. Germline CDR1 is MGHRA and CDR2 is YSYEKL. The CDR3 has 13 amino acids. The V end lost 0 bases, the J end lost 3 bases, and 5 bases lay between the germline ends. CDR3 DNA sequence: TGCGCCAGCAGCCAAGAGGGTGACTATGGCTACACCTTC. It codes for CASSQEGDYGYTF.

The J gene is TRBJ2-1, the V gene TRBV5-8; 7 bases align to TRBD2. The CDR3 consists of 16 residues. CDR1 is SGHTS, CDR2 YDEGEE, per germline. The V segment lost 4 bases and the J segment 0 bases; nucleotides outside the gene matches: 7. The DNA of the CDR3 is TGTGCCAGCAGCGCCATGGGGGGGAGCTCCTACAATGAGCAGTTCTTC. Its protein is CASSAMGGSSYNEQFF.

This clone was counted a few times. V usage is TRBV14 and J usage is TRBJ1-6, with 9 nucleotides matching TRBD1. The trim removed 5 bases at V and 6 bases at J, leaving 5 bases unmatched. CDR1 and CDR2 from the germline V gene are SGHDN and FVKESK. The CDR3 is 15 amino acids. The CDR3 reads CASSRGQGINSPLHF. The CDR3, as DNA: TGTGCCAGCAGCAGGGGACAGGGAATTAATTCACCCCTCCACTTT.

The CDR3 reads CASGLKDRGYGYTF. The CDR3, as DNA: TGCGCCAGCGGATTGAAGGACAGGGGCTATGGCTACACCTTC. J is TRBJ1-2 and V is TRBV5-1; 9 bases fit TRBD1. Germline CDR1 reads SGHRS; CDR2 reads YFSETQ. V was pared by 7 bases and J by 4 bases, with 8 bases of the junction left unmatched. There are 14 residues in the CDR3.

This chain uses TRBV5-4 with TRBJ2-7; 7 nucleotides match TRBD2. The J segment lost 2 bases and the V segment lost 4 bases, leaving 6 bases of the junction unmatched. Germline CDR1 SGHNT, CDR2 YYREEE (reference sequence). This CDR3 comprises 14 residues. The CDR3 spells CASSLGLGPYEQYF. The CDR3 DNA reads TGTGCCAGCAGCCTTGGACTAGGGCCCTACGAGCAGTACTTC.

CDR3 protein: CASSEGENLFF. CDR3 DNA sequence: TGCGCCAGCAGTGAGGGGGAGAATCTGTTTTTT. The chain carries TRBV10-1 and TRBJ2-2; D perhaps matches TRBD2 (5 bases). The CDR3 contains 11 residues. Germline V gives CDR1 WNHNN, CDR2 SYGVQD (reference sequence). V lost 2 bases and J lost 14, with 9 bases in between.

In this sample, this clone turned up once. J is TRBJ2-3 and V is TRBV11-2; D unclear. The CDR3 covers 15 residues. V lost 0 bases and J 8 bases, leaving 15 bases between the germline ends. CDR1 is SGHAT and CDR2 is FQNNGV in the germline V gene. The CDR3 bases are TGTGCCAGCAGCTTAGAAGGGCACCCTGGCGGTACGCAGTATTTT. It encodes CASSLEGHPGGTQYF.

The CDR3 sequence: CASSPRVGTEKLFF. CDR3 sequence (DNA): TGTGCCAGCAGCCCTCGGGTGGGGACTGAAAAACTGTTTTTT. The chain links TRBV2 to TRBJ1-4; D is perhaps TRBD1 (5 bases). This CDR3 spans 14 amino acids. Trimming stripped 6 bases from V and 7 bases from J, with 15 bases between. Germline V gene data show CDR1 as SNHLY and CDR2 as FYNNEI.

The V call is TRBV4-3, the J call TRBJ1-2, with 10 bases aligning to TRBD1. V was pared by 0 bases and J by 4 bases, with 2 bases of the junction left unmatched. The CDR3 has 15 amino acids. Germline V gives CDR1 LGHNA, CDR2 YSLEER. The CDR3 region has the DNA TGCGCCAGCAGCCAAGAAGGGGACAGGGGCTATGGCTACACCTTC. Its protein product is CASSQEGDRGYGYTF.

This clone was found once. DNA for the CDR3: TGTGCCAGTACCGCGCGGGGCGTTTATGAGCAGTTCTTC. Protein product: CASTARGVYEQFF. V gene TRBV6-5 combines with J gene TRBJ2-1, with D perhaps matching TRBD2 (6 bases). The CDR3 length is 13 residues. V was clipped by 9 bases and J by 8 bases, with 17 bases between them. Germline V gene lookup returns CDR1 MNHEY and CDR2 SVGAGI.

The V gene is TRBV24-1, the J gene TRBJ1-5, with D possibly matching TRBD1 (5 bases). Trimming left V 6 bases short and J 0 bases short, with 8 bases between. The germline CDR1 and CDR2 sequences are KGHDR and SFDVKD. The CDR3 spans 14 residues. The CDR3 reads CATSTGGSNQPQHF. The CDR3 region has the DNA TGTGCCACCAGTACTGGGGGTAGCAATCAGCCCCAGCATTTT.

The gene calls are TRBV9 and TRBJ1-6, with 7 nucleotides matching TRBD1. The V segment lost 3 bases and the J segment 6 bases; nucleotides outside the gene matches: 3. The CDR3 consists of 14 residues. Germline CDR1 is SGDLS and CDR2 is YYNGEE. The CDR3 region has the DNA TGTGCCAGCAGCGCCGGGACAGTTAATTCACCCCTCCACTTT. As protein: CASSAGTVNSPLHF.

The gene calls are TRBV29-1 and TRBJ2-5, with TRBD1 matching over 7 bases. Looked up from germline, CDR1 is SQVTM and CDR2 is ANQGSEA. The CDR3 extends over 13 amino acids. V gave up 6 bases and J gave up 2 bases; unmatched junction bases: 6. The DNA of the CDR3 is TGCAGCGTCTCAAAGACAGGGCAAGAGACCCAGTACTTC. Protein product: CSVSKTGQETQYF.